This entry describes one T cell receptor beta chain. This record comes from a study of early T cells in non-severe SARS-CoV-2 infection. Study information: Sequenced bulk RNA came from whole blood that was unsorted, and chains were unpaired.

Individual cDNA molecules received unique molecular identifiers during library preparation. TCRdb re-analysed the 5' RACE reads in MiXCR, keeping a single row per CDR3 protein. Of tens of thousands of distinct CDR3 sequences listed, around 15% were seen once; the top ten hold 9% to 15%. The CDR3 consists of 11 residues. V was shortened by 3 bases and J by 9 bases, with 6 bases between the two germline ends. CDR1 is SGHVS and CDR2 is FNYEAQ in the germline V gene. The TCR sequence derives from an adult who was a healthcare worker with PCR-confirmed SARS-CoV-2 infection or an uninfected control (not recorded which). Sequencing input: whole blood. The J gene is TRBJ2-4, the V gene TRBV7-6; the D is unclear. The CDR3 nucleotides read TGTGCCAGCAGCTTCTTAGGCATTCAGTACTTC. Amino acid sequence: CASSFLGIQYF.